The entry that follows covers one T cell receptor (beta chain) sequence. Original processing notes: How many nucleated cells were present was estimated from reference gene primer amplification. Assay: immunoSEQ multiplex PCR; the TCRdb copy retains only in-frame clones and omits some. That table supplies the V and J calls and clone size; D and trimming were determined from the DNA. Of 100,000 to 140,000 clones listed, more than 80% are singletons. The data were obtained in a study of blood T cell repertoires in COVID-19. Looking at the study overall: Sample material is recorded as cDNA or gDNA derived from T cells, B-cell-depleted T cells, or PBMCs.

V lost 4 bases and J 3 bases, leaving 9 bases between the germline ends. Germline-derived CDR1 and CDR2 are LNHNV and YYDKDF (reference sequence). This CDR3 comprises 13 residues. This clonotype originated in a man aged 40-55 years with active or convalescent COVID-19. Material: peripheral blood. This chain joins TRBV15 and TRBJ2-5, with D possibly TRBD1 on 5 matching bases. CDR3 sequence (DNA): TGTGCCACCAGCACGGACATGGAAGAGACCCAGTACTTC. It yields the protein CATSTDMEETQYF.